Included here is one T cell receptor beta chain sequence, with context. As yet, its antigen is unknown. The data are from a study of radiotherapy plus CTLA-4 blockade in lung cancer. Findings and caveats of the study: Following radiotherapy plus ipilimumab, tumor-derived TCR clones expanded in the blood. Per reports, early blood T cell clone dynamics, plus interferon-beta, forecast response most strongly.

Germline V CDR1 and CDR2: SGHRS, YFSETQ. The CDR3 runs to 15 residues. Germline trimming cut 9 bases from V and 7 bases from J; bases unmatched to any gene: 11. Only in-frame clones appear in the TCRdb table, and some are missing; sequencing was by immunoSEQ multiplex PCR. The sample holds tens of thousands of clones, around 87% seen once. Sequences were derived from peripheral blood, sampled from a patient treated with radiotherapy plus ipilimumab. The TCR sequence derives from a human donor with non-small cell lung cancer that progressed on radiotherapy plus ipilimumab. The rearrangement links TRBV5-1 to TRBJ2-2; 11 bases are shared with TRBD1. The CDR3 reads CATAPDRGRHGELFF. DNA of the CDR3: TGCGCCACCGCGCCGGACAGGGGGCGCCACGGGGAGCTGTTTTTT.